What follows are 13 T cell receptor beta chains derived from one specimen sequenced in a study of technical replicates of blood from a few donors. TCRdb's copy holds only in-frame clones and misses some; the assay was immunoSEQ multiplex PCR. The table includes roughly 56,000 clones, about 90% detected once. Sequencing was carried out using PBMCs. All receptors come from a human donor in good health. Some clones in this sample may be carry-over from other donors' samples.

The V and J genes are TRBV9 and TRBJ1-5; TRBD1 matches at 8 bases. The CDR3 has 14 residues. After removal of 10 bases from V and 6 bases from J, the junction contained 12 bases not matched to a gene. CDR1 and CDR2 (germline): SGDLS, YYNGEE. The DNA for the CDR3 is TGTGCCTCCGGGGCAGGGGGCGCCTCTCAGCCCCAGCATTTT. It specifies CASGAGGASQPQHF.

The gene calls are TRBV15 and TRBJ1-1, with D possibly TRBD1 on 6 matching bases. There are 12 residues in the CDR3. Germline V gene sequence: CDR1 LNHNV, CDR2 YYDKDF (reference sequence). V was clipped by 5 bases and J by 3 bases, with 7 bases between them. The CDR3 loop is CATSQGYTEAFF. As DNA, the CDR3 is TGTGCCACCAGCCAGGGGTACACTGAAGCTTTCTTT. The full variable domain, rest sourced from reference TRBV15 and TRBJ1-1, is DAMVIQNPRYQVTQFGKPVTLSCSQTLNHNVMYWYQQKSSQAPKLLFHYYDKDFNNEADTPDNFQSRRPNTSFCFLDIRSPGLGDTAMYLCATSQGYTEAFFGQGTRLTVV.

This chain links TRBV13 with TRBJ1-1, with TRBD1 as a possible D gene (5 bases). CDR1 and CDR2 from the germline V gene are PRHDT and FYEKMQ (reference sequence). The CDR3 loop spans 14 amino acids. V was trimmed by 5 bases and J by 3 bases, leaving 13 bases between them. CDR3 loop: CASSLLPGDTEAFF. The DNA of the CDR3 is TGTGCCAGCAGCCTATTACCGGGGGACACTGAAGCTTTCTTT.

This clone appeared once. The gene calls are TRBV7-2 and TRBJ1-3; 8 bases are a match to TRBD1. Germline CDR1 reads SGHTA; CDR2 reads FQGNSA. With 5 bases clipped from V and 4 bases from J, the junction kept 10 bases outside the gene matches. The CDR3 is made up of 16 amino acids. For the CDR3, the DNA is TGTGCCAGCAGCCCCTCCAGGGGGCTATCAGGAAACACCATATATTTT. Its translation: CASSPSRGLSGNTIYF.

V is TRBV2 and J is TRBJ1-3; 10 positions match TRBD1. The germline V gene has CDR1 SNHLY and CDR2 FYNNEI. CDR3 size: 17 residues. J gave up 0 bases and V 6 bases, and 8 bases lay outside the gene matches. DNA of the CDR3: TGTGCCAGCAGGCCGGGACAGGGGCTTAGCTCTGGAAACACCATATATTTT. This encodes CASRPGQGLSSGNTIYF.

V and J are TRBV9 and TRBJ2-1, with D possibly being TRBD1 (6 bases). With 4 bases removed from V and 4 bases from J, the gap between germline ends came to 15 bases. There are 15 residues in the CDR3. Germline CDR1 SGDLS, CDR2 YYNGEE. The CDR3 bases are TGTGCCAGCAGCATAACGGGACACCTATACAATGAGCAGTTCTTC. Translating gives CASSITGHLYNEQFF.

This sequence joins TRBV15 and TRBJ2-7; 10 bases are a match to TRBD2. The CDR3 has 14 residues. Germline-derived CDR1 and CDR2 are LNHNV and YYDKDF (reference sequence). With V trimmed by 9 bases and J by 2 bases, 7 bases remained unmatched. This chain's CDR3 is CATRSSGSPYEQYF. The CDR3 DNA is TGTGCCACAAGGTCTAGCGGGAGCCCCTACGAGCAGTACTTC.

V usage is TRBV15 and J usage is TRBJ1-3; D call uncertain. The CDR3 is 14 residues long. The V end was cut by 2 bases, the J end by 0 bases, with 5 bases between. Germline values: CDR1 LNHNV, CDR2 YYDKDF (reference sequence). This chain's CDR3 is CATSRPLSGNTIYF. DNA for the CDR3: TGTGCCACCAGCAGACCCCTCTCTGGAAACACCATATATTTT.

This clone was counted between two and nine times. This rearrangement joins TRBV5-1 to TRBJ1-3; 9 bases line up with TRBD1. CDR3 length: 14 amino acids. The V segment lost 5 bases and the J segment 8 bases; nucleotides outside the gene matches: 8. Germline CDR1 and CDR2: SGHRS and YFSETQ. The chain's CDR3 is CASRRDREVDTIYF. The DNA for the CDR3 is TGCGCCAGCAGAAGGGACAGGGAGGTTGACACCATATATTTT.

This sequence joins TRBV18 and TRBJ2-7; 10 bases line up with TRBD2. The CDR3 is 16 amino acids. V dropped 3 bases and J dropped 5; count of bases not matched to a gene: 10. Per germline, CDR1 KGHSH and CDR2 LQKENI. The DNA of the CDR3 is TGTGCCAGCTCACCCTATAGTAGCGGGAGGTTTGACGAGCAGTACTTC. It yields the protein CASSPYSSGRFDEQYF.

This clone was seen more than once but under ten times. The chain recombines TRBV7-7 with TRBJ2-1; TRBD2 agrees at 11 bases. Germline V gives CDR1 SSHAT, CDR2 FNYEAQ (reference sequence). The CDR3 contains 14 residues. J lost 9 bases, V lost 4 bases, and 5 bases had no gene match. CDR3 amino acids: CASSSLAGAGEQFF. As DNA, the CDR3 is TGTGCCAGCAGCTCACTAGCGGGAGCCGGTGAGCAGTTCTTC.

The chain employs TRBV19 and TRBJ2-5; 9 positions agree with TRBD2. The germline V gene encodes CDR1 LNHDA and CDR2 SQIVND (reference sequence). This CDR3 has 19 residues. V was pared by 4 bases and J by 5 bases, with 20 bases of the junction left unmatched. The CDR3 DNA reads TGTGCCAGTAGTACCGACGTTAGCGGGGGTTACGCGACGGTCGAGACCCAGTACTTC. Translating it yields CASSTDVSGGYATVETQYF.

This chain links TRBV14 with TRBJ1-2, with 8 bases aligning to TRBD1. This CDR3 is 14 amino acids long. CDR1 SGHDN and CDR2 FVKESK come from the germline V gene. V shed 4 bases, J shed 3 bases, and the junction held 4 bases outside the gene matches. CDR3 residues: CASSPRGLYYGYTF. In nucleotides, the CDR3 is TGTGCCAGCAGCCCCAGGGGGCTCTACTATGGCTACACCTTC.